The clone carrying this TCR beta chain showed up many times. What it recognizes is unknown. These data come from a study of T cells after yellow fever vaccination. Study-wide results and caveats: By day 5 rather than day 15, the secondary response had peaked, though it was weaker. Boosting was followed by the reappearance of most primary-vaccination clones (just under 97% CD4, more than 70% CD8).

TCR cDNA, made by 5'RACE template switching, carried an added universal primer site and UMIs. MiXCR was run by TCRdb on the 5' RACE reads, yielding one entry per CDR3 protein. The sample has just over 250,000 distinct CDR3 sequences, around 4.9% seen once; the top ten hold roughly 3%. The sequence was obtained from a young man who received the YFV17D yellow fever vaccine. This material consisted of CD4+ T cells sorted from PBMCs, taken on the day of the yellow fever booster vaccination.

This chain's CDR3 is CASSRQGVGTQYF. CDR3 coding DNA: TGCGCCAGCAGCCGACAGGGGGTCGGGACCCAGTACTTC. The chain employs TRBV4-1 and TRBJ2-5, with 9 nucleotides matching TRBD1. In germline, CDR1 is MGHRA, CDR2 YSYEKL. The trim removed 4 bases at V and 7 bases at J, leaving 4 bases unmatched. The CDR3 is made up of 13 amino acids.